One TCR beta chain is described in this entry. The data were taken from a study of blood T cell repertoires in COVID-19. The overall study: There were acute and convalescent COVID-19 samples, and they came from the United States, Italy and Spain. Sources were T cells, B-cell-depleted T cells, or PBMCs; the material itself was cDNA or gDNA.

Per the original methods: Amplification from reference gene primers served as the basis for estimated nucleated cell counts. The assay was immunoSEQ multiplex PCR, and TCRdb's table has in-frame clones only and misses some. The D gene and trimming were derived from the DNA, and the V and J assignments and clone size from that table. The sample yields 100,000 or so clones, around four fifths seen once. The CDR3 extends over 13 amino acids. In germline, CDR1 is LNHDA, CDR2 SQIVND (reference sequence). The V gene lost 7 bases and the J gene lost 6 bases, with 12 bases spanning the gap. Sequencing was done on a sample of peripheral blood. The chain is built from TRBV19 and TRBJ2-2; D unresolved. The clonotype comes from a man aged 50-60 years with active or convalescent COVID-19. The chain's CDR3 is CASTSERAGELFF. DNA of the CDR3: TGTGCCAGTACCTCGGAACGGGCCGGGGAGCTGTTTTTT.